This T cell receptor beta chain was profiled in a study of T cells in Graves' hyperthyroidism and ophthalmopathy. Broader study findings: Most clonotypes that expanded in the thyroid above 0.001 also showed up in blood. Ophthalmopathy, which appeared later, was predicted by the model a median about 5.9 months before onset.

This clonotype appeared many times. Its specificity is unknown. Researchers took RNA transcripts and amplified the TCR beta CDR3 regions from them. TCR CDR3 underwent first-round RT-PCR with the HTBI primer set. Via MiXCR, TCRdb re-called the multiplex PCR reads, giving one row per CDR3 protein. The data contain about half a million distinct CDR3 sequences, 16% of them singletons. The CDR3 sequence is 12 residues long. The V and J ends lost 3 bases and 3 bases respectively, with 5 bases between them. CDR1 SNHLY and CDR2 FYNNEI come from the germline V gene. Clinical symptoms, serum thyroxine, TRAb, thyroid ultrasound and orbital computed tomography established diagnosis.

The chain links TRBV2 to TRBJ1-1; D remains ambiguous. This sequence originates from a young woman with Graves' ophthalmopathy. Source material: blood. DNA for the CDR3: TGTGCCAGCAGTGAGTGGTACACTGAAGCTTTCTTT. Amino acid sequence: CASSEWYTEAFF.